These T cell receptor beta chains were read from a single sample in a study of shared clonotypes between healthy human individuals. Libraries were prepared by immunoSEQ multiplex PCR; TCRdb keeps only in-frame clonotypes and omits some of them. The sample records about 2.1 million clones, around 93% being singletons. Sequencing input: naive CD8+ T cells from PBMCs. These receptors were collected from a man aged 18 to 30 in good health. Some clones in this sample may be carry-over from other donors' samples. Each CDR3 is given with its conserved first and last residue. D genes are given only for firm matches. Clone sizes are given selectively: once, few, many, or a class where the clone is expanded.

V: TRBV27; D: NA; J: TRBJ2-1; size: NA; CDR3: CASSPHVDEQFF; DNA: TGTGCCAGCAGTCCTCACGTAGATGAGCAGTTCTTC
V: TRBV5-4; D: NA; J: TRBJ2-2; size: NA; CDR3: CASSLWEGATGELFF; DNA: TGTGCCAGCAGCCTTTGGGAGGGGGCCACCGGGGAGCTGTTTTTT
V: TRBV5-6; D: NA; J: TRBJ1-5; size: NA; CDR3: CASSLGADPGPQHF; DNA: TGTGCCAGCAGCTTGGGAGCCGACCCGGGGCCCCAGCATTTT
V: TRBV15; D: TRBD2; J: TRBJ2-7; size: once; CDR3: CATSRLAEDYEQYF; DNA: TGTGCCACCAGCAGACTAGCGGAGGACTACGAGCAGTACTTC
V: TRBV5-4; D: TRBD2; J: TRBJ2-3; size: NA; CDR3: CASSLWASGLADTQYF; DNA: TGTGCCAGCAGCTTGTGGGCTAGCGGTTTGGCAGATACGCAGTATTTT
V: TRBV28; D: NA; J: TRBJ1-5; size: NA; CDR3: CATGHPEGFWQPQHF; DNA: TGTGCCACGGGGCACCCTGAAGGGTTCTGGCAGCCCCAGCATTTT
V: TRBV19; D: NA; J: TRBJ2-3; size: NA; CDR3: CASSIGSADTQYF; DNA: TGTGCCAGTAGTATAGGGTCCGCAGATACGCAGTATTTT
V: TRBV6-5; D: NA; J: TRBJ1-1; size: once; CDR3: CASSYSPRIEAFF; DNA: TGTGCCAGCAGTTACTCCCCCCGGATTGAAGCTTTCTTT
V: TRBV29-1; D: NA; J: TRBJ2-2; size: NA; CDR3: CSAAGFTGELFF; DNA: TGCAGCGCCGCAGGGTTTACCGGGGAGCTGTTTTTT
V: TRBV28; D: TRBD2; J: TRBJ2-1; size: NA; CDR3: CASTLQAGGYNEQFF; DNA: TGTGCCAGCACTCTGCAAGCGGGAGGCTACAATGAGCAGTTCTTC
V: TRBV9; D: NA; J: TRBJ2-1; size: NA; CDR3: CASSVEGSRFYNEQFF; DNA: TGTGCCAGCAGCGTAGAGGGGAGCAGGTTCTACAATGAGCAGTTCTTC
V: TRBV7-9; D: TRBD1; J: TRBJ1-1; size: NA; CDR3: CASSLGSQGAINTEAFF; DNA: TGTGCCAGCAGCTTAGGGTCTCAGGGGGCGATCAACACTGAAGCTTTCTTT
V: TRBV5-6; D: TRBD2; J: TRBJ2-7; size: NA; CDR3: CASSLNPARENYEQYF; DNA: TGTGCCAGCAGCTTGAATCCGGCGCGGGAGAACTACGAGCAGTACTTC
V: TRBV28; D: NA; J: TRBJ2-2; size: NA; CDR3: CASRKGVRSGELFF; DNA: TGTGCCAGCAGGAAGGGGGTGAGAAGCGGGGAGCTGTTTTTT
V: TRBV27; D: NA; J: TRBJ2-3; size: NA; CDR3: CASSLWAKGDTQYF; DNA: TGTGCCAGCAGTTTATGGGCTAAGGGAGATACGCAGTATTTT
V: TRBV6-1; D: TRBD2; J: TRBJ2-1; size: NA; CDR3: CASSELKGRGHEQFF; DNA: TGTGCCAGCAGTGAATTGAAGGGGAGGGGACATGAGCAGTTCTTC
V: TRBV11-2; D: NA; J: TRBJ1-4; size: NA; CDR3: CASSSYPRTTNEKLFF; DNA: TGTGCCAGCAGCTCCTATCCACGGACAACTAATGAAAAACTGTTTTTT
V: TRBV11-2; D: NA; J: TRBJ2-1; size: NA; CDR3: CASSLGNYNEQFF; DNA: TGTGCCAGCAGCTTAGGAAATTACAATGAGCAGTTCTTC
V: TRBV29-1; D: TRBD2; J: TRBJ2-3; size: NA; CDR3: CSVYLLITSVGTDTQYF; DNA: TGCAGCGTCTACCTCCTTATTACTAGCGTGGGGACAGATACGCAGTATTTT
V: TRBV7-8; D: NA; J: TRBJ1-2; size: NA; CDR3: CASSSAPQGYYGYTF; DNA: TGTGCCAGCAGCTCAGCCCCCCAGGGCTACTATGGCTACACCTTC
V: TRBV5-1; D: TRBD1; J: TRBJ1-1; size: NA; CDR3: CASRSDRAMLGTEAFF; DNA: TGCGCCAGCAGGTCGGACAGGGCAATGCTGGGCACTGAAGCTTTCTTT
V: TRBV7-6; D: NA; J: TRBJ1-1; size: NA; CDR3: CASSLGEGNTEAFF; DNA: TGTGCCAGCAGCTTAGGGGAGGGCAACACTGAAGCTTTCTTT
V: TRBV28; D: NA; J: TRBJ1-1; size: few; CDR3: CASSFRGVVEAFF; DNA: TGTGCCAGCAGTTTTCGAGGGGTCGTAGAAGCTTTCTTT
V: TRBV6-5; D: NA; J: TRBJ2-5; size: once; CDR3: CASSYSLGGRETQYF; DNA: TGTGCCAGCAGTTACTCGCTGGGGGGGCGAGAGACCCAGTACTTC
V: TRBV10-2; D: NA; J: TRBJ2-7; size: NA; CDR3: CASSTGGPTYEQYF; DNA: TGCGCCAGCAGTACTGGCGGGCCGACCTACGAGCAGTACTTC
V: TRBV7-9; D: TRBD2; J: TRBJ2-7; size: NA; CDR3: CASSLGSGRFYEQYF; DNA: TGTGCCAGCAGCTTAGGTAGCGGGAGGTTCTACGAGCAGTACTTC
V: TRBV25-1; D: TRBD2; J: TRBJ2-7; size: NA; CDR3: CASGTSYEQYF; DNA: TGTGCCAGCGGGACTAGCTACGAGCAGTACTTC
V: TRBV11-2; D: TRBD1; J: TRBJ1-1; size: NA; CDR3: CASSLDRWGTEAFF; DNA: TGTGCCAGCAGCCTGGACAGGTGGGGGACTGAAGCTTTCTTT
V: TRBV7-2; D: NA; J: TRBJ2-1; size: NA; CDR3: CASRLMNYNEQFF; DNA: TGTGCCAGCAGGCTGATGAACTACAATGAGCAGTTCTTC
V: TRBV15; D: NA; J: TRBJ2-1; size: NA; CDR3: CATSRVSEPYNEQFF; DNA: TGTGCCACCAGCAGAGTGAGCGAACCGTACAATGAGCAGTTCTTC
V: TRBV19; D: NA; J: TRBJ2-1; size: few; CDR3: CASSRKSSYNEQFF; DNA: TGTGCCAGTAGTAGGAAGAGCTCCTACAATGAGCAGTTCTTC